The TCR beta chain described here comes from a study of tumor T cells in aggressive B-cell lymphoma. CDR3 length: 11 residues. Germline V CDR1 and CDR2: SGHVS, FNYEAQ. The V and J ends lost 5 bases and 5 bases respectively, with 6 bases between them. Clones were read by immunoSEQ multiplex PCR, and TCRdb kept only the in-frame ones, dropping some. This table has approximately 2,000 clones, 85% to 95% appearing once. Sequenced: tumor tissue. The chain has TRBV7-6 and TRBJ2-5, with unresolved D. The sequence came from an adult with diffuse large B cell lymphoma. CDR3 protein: CASSQLETQYF. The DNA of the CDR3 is TGTGCCAGCAGCCAATTGGAGACCCAGTACTTC.